Listed below are T cell receptor beta chains from one sample, sequenced in a study of T cells in Graves' hyperthyroidism and ophthalmopathy. Each CDR3 protein gets one entry after TCRdb re-called the multiplex PCR reads with MiXCR. The table includes a few hundred thousand distinct CDR3 sequences, over 15% detected once. Material: blood. The source of these receptors is a woman aged 60-75 years with Graves' ophthalmopathy. The CDR3 runs from the conserved cysteine through the conserved F or W. A D gene is named only where the DNA matches it firmly. Not every row has a clone size; where given, it reads once, few, many or a size class.

TGTGCCAGCAGCTTAGGGGGGACAGGGTCCTACGAGCAGTACTTC	CASSLGGTGSYEQYF	many	TRBV7-8	TRBJ2-7	TRBD1
TGCGCCAGCAGCGTGGACGGAGAAAACACCATATATTTT	CASSVDGENTIYF	few	TRBV5-1	TRBJ1-3	-
TGTGCCAGCAGTCGATACCGCAGGGACACCGGGGAGCTGTTTTTT	CASSRYRRDTGELFF	-	TRBV7-8	TRBJ2-2	-
TGTGCCACCAGTGAGGTTGGCAATGAGCAGTTCTTC	CATSEVGNEQFF	-	TRBV24-1	TRBJ2-1	-
TGTGCCAGCAGCCAAGGAGGACTAGCGGGGGGACTTACGCAGTATTTT	CASSQGGLAGGLTQYF	few	TRBV14	TRBJ2-3	TRBD2
TGTGCCAGCAGTCCCGACAGGGTGGCAGGCTACACCTTC	CASSPDRVAGYTF	-	TRBV28	TRBJ1-2	TRBD1
TGTGCCAGCAGACACAGGGTTATGAACACTGAAGCTTTCTTT	CASRHRVMNTEAFF	few	TRBV6-1	TRBJ1-1	-
TGTGCCAGCAGCTTAGGGGGAGGGGTGGGCACTGAAGCTTTCTTT	CASSLGGGVGTEAFF	many	TRBV7-8	TRBJ1-1	-
TGTGCCAGCAGCTTGACAGGCCCCCCTAACTATGGCTACACCTTC	CASSLTGPPNYGYTF	-	TRBV5-6	TRBJ1-2	-
TGCAGTGCCCTTCCGGTTAATCAGCCCCAGCATTTT	CSALPVNQPQHF	-	TRBV20-1	TRBJ1-5	-
TGTGCCAGCAGCCAAGCGTCGGGCTATGGCTACACCTTC	CASSQASGYGYTF	many	TRBV3-1	TRBJ1-2	-
TGCAGTGCTAGAGGGGTGGGGGGGCCCCACGAGCAGTACTTC	CSARGVGGPHEQYF	-	TRBV20-1	TRBJ2-7	-
TGTGCCAGCTCAGCGGGACAGGGGAATGAAAAACTGTTTTTT	CASSAGQGNEKLFF	many	TRBV18	TRBJ1-4	TRBD1
TGTGCCAGTACTTCCCCGCGGGGGGCGGGAGCTGAAGCTTTCTTT	CASTSPRGAGAEAFF	few	TRBV19	TRBJ1-1	-
TGTGCCAGCTCATCCTCACAGGGTGCCGAGCAGTACTTC	CASSSSQGAEQYF	many	TRBV18	TRBJ2-7	-
TGTGCCAGCAGCCAAGACAGGGAGGCATCCTACGAGCAGTACTTC	CASSQDREASYEQYF	many	TRBV4-2	TRBJ2-7	-
TGTGCCAGCTCACCAGTGACTGAGACTAACTATGGCTACACCTTC	CASSPVTETNYGYTF	many	TRBV18	TRBJ1-2	-
TGTGCCAGCAGGGCCCCCGGGGGGGGGGTTACGCAGTATTTT	CASRAPGGGVTQYF	-	TRBV7-2	TRBJ2-3	TRBD2
TGCAGTGCTAGGGGCCCCGGACGGGCCTCGGGTTTACACAATGAGCAGTTCTTC	CSARGPGRASGLHNEQFF	many	TRBV20-1	TRBJ2-1	-
TGTGCCAGCAGCTTAGGCACACCGTACCAAGAGACCCAGTACTTC	CASSLGTPYQETQYF	once	TRBV7-2	TRBJ2-5	-
TGTGCCAGCAGCCGAGGAGCGGGGGGCCTACAAGAGACCCAGTACTTC	CASSRGAGGLQETQYF	-	TRBV4-2	TRBJ2-5	TRBD2
TGTGCCAGCAGTGAAGGTGGGGGGGACCAAGAGACCCAGTACTTC	CASSEGGGDQETQYF	many	TRBV2	TRBJ2-5	TRBD2
TGTGCCAGCAGCGTATCGGGCAGCCTAGCCAAAAACATTCAGTACTTC	CASSVSGSLAKNIQYF	few	TRBV9	TRBJ2-4	-
TGCAGTGCTAGAGAGCCTCGGACGGGGAACACCGGGGAGCTGTTTTTT	CSAREPRTGNTGELFF	few	TRBV20-1	TRBJ2-2	-
TGTGCCAGTAGTATAGGCAGGGGAAATGTGAGGCAGTTCTTC	CASSIGRGNVRQFF	-	TRBV19	TRBJ2-1	-
TGTGCCAGCAGTTCACAGACGACCGGGCAGCCCCAGCATTTT	CASSSQTTGQPQHF	many	TRBV27	TRBJ1-5	-
TGCGCCAGCACTTACGGGACTAGCGTCGAGCAGTTCTTC	CASTYGTSVEQFF	many	TRBV5-1	TRBJ2-1	TRBD2
TGTGCCAGCAGTCCCCGCTATGAGCAGTTCTTC	CASSPRYEQFF	many	TRBV12-3/TRBV12-4	TRBJ2-1	-
TGTGCCAGCAGCCAAGATCTGGGACACGGGCAGCCCCAGCATTTT	CASSQDLGHGQPQHF	many	TRBV3-1	TRBJ1-5	-
TGTGCCAGCAGTGAACTCCCCATGATGTCCGGACTAGCGGCCACTAGCACAGATACGCAGTATTTT	CASSELPMMSGLAATSTDTQYF	many	TRBV6-1	TRBJ2-3	TRBD2
TGTGCCAGTAGTACGCTTCCGGGACAGGGAATAGAGTATGGCTACACCTTC	CASSTLPGQGIEYGYTF	few	TRBV19	TRBJ1-2	TRBD1
TGTGCCAGCAGTCCTAGAAGGGGGGGAGGCCTCAACACCGGGGAGCTGTTTTTT	CASSPRRGGGLNTGELFF	few	TRBV9	TRBJ2-2	-
TGTGCCAGCATCCCGGGACGGAGTCTTAATTCACCCCTCCACTTT	CASIPGRSLNSPLHF	few	TRBV28	TRBJ1-6	-
TGTGCCAGCAGTCCGCCGGGTGCCGGAGAGACCCAGTACTTC	CASSPPGAGETQYF	many	TRBV12-3/TRBV12-4	TRBJ2-5	-
TGTGCCAGCAAATCAGGGGCCAATCAGCCCCAGCATTTT	CASKSGANQPQHF	many	TRBV2	TRBJ1-5	-
TGTGCCACCTGGGACAGAACCATTGAGCAGTTCTTC	CATWDRTIEQFF	few	TRBV10-3	TRBJ2-1	TRBD1
TGTGCCAGCAGCCAGTTGGATCCCTCCTACGAGCAGTACTTC	CASSQLDPSYEQYF	many	TRBV3-1	TRBJ2-7	-
TGCAGTGCTAGAGTAGGGACAGGGGTTCGCGAGCAGTACTTC	CSARVGTGVREQYF	many	TRBV20-1	TRBJ2-7	TRBD1
TGCGCCAGCAAGGGACAGGGGAGGTTAGGCATTCAGTACTTC	CASKGQGRLGIQYF	many	TRBV5-1	TRBJ2-4	TRBD1
TGTGCCAGCAGTAACCCGGGACCCTTGAACACTGAAGCTTTCTTT	CASSNPGPLNTEAFF	many	TRBV27	TRBJ1-1	-
TGTGCCAGCAGTACGGGACTAGCGGGAGATATTTACGAGCAGTACTTC	CASSTGLAGDIYEQYF	many	TRBV28	TRBJ2-7	TRBD2
TGCAGTGCTAGAGATTTGAGGGAGCATGAAGCTTTCTTT	CSARDLREHEAFF	few	TRBV20-1	TRBJ1-1	-
TGTGCCAGCAGCCCAGGGTGGGACACCGGGGAGCTGTTTTTT	CASSPGWDTGELFF	-	TRBV7-8	TRBJ2-2	-
TGTGCCAGCAGCTTGACAGGCGCAAAAGAGACCCAGTACTTC	CASSLTGAKETQYF	many	TRBV7-2	TRBJ2-5	-
TGTGCCAGCACCCCAGAGTACAATGAGCAGTTCTTC	CASTPEYNEQFF	-	TRBV12-3/TRBV12-4	TRBJ2-1	-
TGTGCCAGCAGCCCACTTTTGGTTCCCACTGAAGCTTTCTTT	CASSPLLVPTEAFF	few	TRBV9	TRBJ1-1	-
TGTGCCAGCAGTTTACCCCCCTACAAGCAGTACTTC	CASSLPPYKQYF	few	TRBV28	TRBJ2-7	-
TGTGCCAGCAGCCCGTACACCACAGGGGGTCTGGAGACCCAGTACTTC	CASSPYTTGGLETQYF	few	TRBV3-1	TRBJ2-5	TRBD1
TGTGCCAGCAAAACAGGACAAAACATTCAGTACTTC	CASKTGQNIQYF	many	TRBV2	TRBJ2-4	-